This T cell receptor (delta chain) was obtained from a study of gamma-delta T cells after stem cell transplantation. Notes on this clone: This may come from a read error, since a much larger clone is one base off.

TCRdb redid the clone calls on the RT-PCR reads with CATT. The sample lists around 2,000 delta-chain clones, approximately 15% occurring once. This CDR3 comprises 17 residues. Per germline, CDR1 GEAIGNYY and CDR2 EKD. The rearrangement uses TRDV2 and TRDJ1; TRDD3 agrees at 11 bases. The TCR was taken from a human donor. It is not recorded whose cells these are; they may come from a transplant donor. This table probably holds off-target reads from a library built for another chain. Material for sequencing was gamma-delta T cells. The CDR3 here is CACDTVTSGGYYDQLIF. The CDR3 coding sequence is TGTGCCTGTGACACCGTAACGTCTGGGGGATACTACGATCAACTCATCTTT.